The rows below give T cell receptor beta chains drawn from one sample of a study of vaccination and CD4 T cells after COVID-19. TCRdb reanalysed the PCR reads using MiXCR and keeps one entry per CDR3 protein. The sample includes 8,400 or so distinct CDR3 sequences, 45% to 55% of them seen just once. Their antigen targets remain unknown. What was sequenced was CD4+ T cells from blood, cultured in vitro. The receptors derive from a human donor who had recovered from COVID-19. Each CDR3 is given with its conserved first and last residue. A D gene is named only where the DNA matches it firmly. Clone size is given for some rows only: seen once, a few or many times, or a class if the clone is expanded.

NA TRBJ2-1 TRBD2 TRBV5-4 CASSLFAGGPGEQFF TGTGCCAGCAGCTTGTTTGCGGGAGGGCCAGGGGAGCAGTTCTTC
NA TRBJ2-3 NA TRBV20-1 CSAREFGPTLYTDTQYF TGCAGTGCTAGGGAATTCGGACCCACTCTATACACAGATACGCAGTATTTT
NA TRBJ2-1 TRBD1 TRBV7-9 CASSKDRVMDEQFF TGTGCCAGCAGCAAAGACAGGGTGATGGATGAGCAGTTCTTC
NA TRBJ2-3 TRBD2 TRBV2 CASSDEGLGGTDTQYF TGTGCCAGCAGTGACGAGGGACTAGGAGGCACAGATACGCAGTATTTT
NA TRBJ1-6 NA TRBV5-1 CASSLVGPSPLHF TGCGCCAGCAGCTTGGTGGGGCCTTCACCCCTCCACTTT
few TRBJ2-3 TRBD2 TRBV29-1 CSVGRPSGTDTQYF TGCAGCGTTGGGCGGCCTAGCGGGACAGATACGCAGTATTTT
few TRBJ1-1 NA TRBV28 CASSLVGVSMNTEAFF TGTGCCAGCAGTTTAGTGGGAGTCTCCATGAACACTGAAGCTTTCTTT
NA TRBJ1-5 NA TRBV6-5 CASSYGSGGKQPQHF TGTGCCAGCAGTTACGGTTCCGGGGGCAAACAGCCCCAGCATTTT
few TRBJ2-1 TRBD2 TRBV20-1 CSATSGTSGRLYSYNEQFF TGCAGTGCTACCTCCGGGACTAGCGGGAGGCTTTACTCCTACAATGAGCAGTTCTTC
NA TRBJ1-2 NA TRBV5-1 CASSNDGGNYGYTF TGCGCCAGCAGCAATGACGGGGGGAACTATGGCTACACCTTC
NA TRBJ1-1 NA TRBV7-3 CASSFHGNTEAFF TGTGCCAGCAGCTTTCACGGGAACACTGAAGCTTTCTTT
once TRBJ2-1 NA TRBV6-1 CASSLNNEQFF TGTGCCAGCAGTCTTAACAATGAGCAGTTCTTC
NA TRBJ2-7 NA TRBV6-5 CASSYSSGFYEQYF TGTGCCAGCAGTTACTCGAGCGGATTTTACGAGCAGTACTTC
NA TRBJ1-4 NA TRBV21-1 CATGQGRRFGEKLFF TGTGCCACGGGACAGGGGCGGAGGTTTGGGGAAAAACTGTTTTTT
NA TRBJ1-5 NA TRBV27 CASSLRVGNQPQHF TGTGCCAGCAGTCTCAGGGTAGGCAATCAGCCCCAGCATTTT
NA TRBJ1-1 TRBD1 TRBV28 CASRSQGVINTEAFF TGTGCCAGCAGGTCACAGGGGGTCATAAACACTGAAGCTTTCTTT
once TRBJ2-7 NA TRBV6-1 CASTYGEVGPYEQYF TGTGCCAGCACCTACGGGGAGGTTGGCCCGTACGAGCAGTACTTC
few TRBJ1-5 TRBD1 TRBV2 CASSRQGGNQPQHF TGTGCCAGCAGTCGACAGGGCGGCAATCAGCCCCAGCATTTT
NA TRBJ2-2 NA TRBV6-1 CASSKGIHGELFF TGTGCCAGCAGTAAAGGGATTCACGGGGAGCTGTTTTTT
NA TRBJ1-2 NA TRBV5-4 CASSWDTSNYGYTF TGTGCCAGCAGCTGGGACACCTCTAACTATGGCTACACCTTC
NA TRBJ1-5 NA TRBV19 CASNYGTNSNQPQHF TGTGCCAGTAACTACGGGACAAATAGCAATCAGCCCCAGCATTTT
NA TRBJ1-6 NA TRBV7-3 CASSLGAYDSPLHF TGTGCCAGCAGCCTAGGGGCGTATGATTCACCCCTCCACTTT
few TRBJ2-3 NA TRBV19 CASSPYNTDTQYF TGTGCCAGTAGTCCTTATAACACAGATACGCAGTATTTT
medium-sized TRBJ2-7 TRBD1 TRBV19 CASRNPGQAYEQYF TGTGCCAGTAGGAATCCAGGACAGGCCTACGAGCAGTACTTC
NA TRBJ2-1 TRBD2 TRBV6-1 CASGDSGGYLYNEQFF TGTGCCAGCGGAGATAGCGGGGGTTACCTCTACAATGAGCAGTTCTTC
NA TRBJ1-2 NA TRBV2 CASSVGVGYTF TGTGCCAGCAGTGTAGGGGTTGGCTACACCTTC
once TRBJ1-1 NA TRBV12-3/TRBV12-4 CASSLLAGRMNTEAFF TGTGCCAGCAGTTTATTAGCGGGACGGATGAACACTGAAGCTTTCTTT
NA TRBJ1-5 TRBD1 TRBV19 CASSGLQGAGNQPQHF TGTGCCAGTAGTGGACTACAGGGGGCTGGCAATCAGCCCCAGCATTTT
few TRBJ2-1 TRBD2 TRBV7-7 CASSRLAGGRGYNEQFF TGTGCCAGCAGCAGACTAGCGGGGGGGCGGGGATACAATGAGCAGTTCTTC
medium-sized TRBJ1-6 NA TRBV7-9 CASSLKENSPLHF TGTGCCAGCAGCCTCAAGGAGAATTCACCCCTCCACTTT
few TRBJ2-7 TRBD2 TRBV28 CASSSLFGGSEFSEQYF TGTGCCAGCAGTTCCCTATTCGGGGGGTCAGAGTTTAGCGAGCAGTACTTC
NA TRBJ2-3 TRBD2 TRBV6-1 CASSARHNIERGHTQYF TGTGCCAGCAGTGCCCGCCACAATATCGAGCGGGGACATACGCAGTATTTT
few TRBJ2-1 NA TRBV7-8 CASSFLTRGTYNEQFF TGTGCCAGCAGCTTTTTGACCCGGGGAACGTACAATGAGCAGTTCTTC
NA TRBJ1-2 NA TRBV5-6 CASSLTGGSNYGYTF TGTGCCAGCAGCCTAACAGGTGGGAGTAACTATGGCTACACCTTC
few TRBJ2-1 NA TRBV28 CASSLFPDLKF TGTGCCAGCAGTTTATTCCCGGACCTGAAATTC
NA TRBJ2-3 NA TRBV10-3 CATTQGGGTDTQYF TGTGCCACGACACAAGGGGGGGGAACAGATACGCAGTATTTT
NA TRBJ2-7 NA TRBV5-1 CASSLPDGTYEQYF TGCGCCAGCAGCTTACCGGACGGAACCTACGAGCAGTACTTC
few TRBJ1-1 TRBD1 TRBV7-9 CASSSWTGLNTEAFF TGTGCCAGCAGCTCTTGGACAGGGTTGAACACTGAAGCTTTCTTT
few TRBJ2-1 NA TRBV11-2 CASSSPGPMRSNEQFF TGTGCCAGCAGTTCCCCCGGTCCCATGCGGTCTAATGAGCAGTTCTTC
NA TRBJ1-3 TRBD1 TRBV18 CASSYSGQTGNTIYF TGTGCCAGCTCGTACTCGGGACAGACTGGAAACACCATATATTTT
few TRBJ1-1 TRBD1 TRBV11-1 CASSSRQGAEAFF TGTGCCAGCAGCTCGAGACAGGGCGCTGAAGCTTTCTTT
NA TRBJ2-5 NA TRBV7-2 CASSLAAGAEETQYF TGTGCCAGCAGCTTAGCCGCCGGGGCAGAGGAGACCCAGTACTTC
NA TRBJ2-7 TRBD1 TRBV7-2 CASSTRGRTGGLLNIYEQYF TGTGCCAGCAGCACGAGGGGCCGGACAGGGGGCCTTCTTAACATCTACGAGCAGTACTTC
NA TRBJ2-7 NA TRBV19 CASSLRPGHTYEQYF TGTGCCAGTAGCCTCAGGCCGGGACATACCTACGAGCAGTACTTC
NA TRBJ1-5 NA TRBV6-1 CASSPRQVGNQPQHF TGTGCCAGCAGTCCACGACAGGTGGGCAATCAGCCCCAGCATTTT
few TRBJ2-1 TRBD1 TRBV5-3 CARSAETGGGGSSYNEQFF TGTGCCAGAAGCGCGGAGACAGGGGGCGGTGGTAGCTCCTACAATGAGCAGTTCTTC
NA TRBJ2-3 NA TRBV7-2 CASSLRTRSDTQYF TGTGCCAGCAGCTTGCGGACGCGTTCGGATACGCAGTATTTT
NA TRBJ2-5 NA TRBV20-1 CSARDRSLYVQETQYF TGCAGTGCTAGAGATCGGAGTCTCTACGTGCAAGAGACCCAGTACTTC